This TCR beta chain appears in the sequencing data of a study of vaccination and CD4 T cells after COVID-19. On this clonotype: As yet, its antigen is unknown.

V lost 5 bases and J 11 bases, leaving 13 bases between the germline ends. The CDR3 is 11 residues long. Germline V CDR1 and CDR2: SGHTA, FQGNSA. Study-level results: Spike mono-reactivity was evident in 304 of the 307 vaccine-specific clones derived from convalescent patients.

Scientists ran DNA taken from cultured CD4+ T cells through the Oncomine TCR Beta short-read assay for sequencing. DNA came from CD4+ T cells after culture. TCRdb re-analysed the PCR reads in MiXCR, keeping a single row per CDR3 protein. The repertoire has about 12,000 distinct CDR3 sequences, 44% of them found once; the top ten carry around a sixth. The treatment: roughly ten-day PBMC culture with coronavirus spike peptide pools or control peptides (ViraFEST assay). The sample consisted of cultured CD4+ T cells from blood. This receptor was obtained from a human donor with COVID-19. The V and J genes are TRBV7-2 and TRBJ2-7; tentative D call: TRBD2 (6 bases). CDR3 sequence (DNA): TGTGCCAGCAGCGGCGGGACCGGGGAGTACTTC. It encodes CASSGGTGEYF.